The 28 T cell receptor beta chains given below trace back to one sample, sequenced in a study of identical twins (dated by TCRdb to 2016 to 2017). The library was obtained by 5' RACE. Sequencing used an Illumina HiSeq 2000. In TCRdb, the public reads were trimmed at Q25 with fastp and aligned with MiXCR, with productive beta chains retained. Each entry is one CDR3 protein sequence, shown with its most common DNA and genes. Recorded for this sample are 600,000 to 800,000 distinct CDR3 sequences; approximately 21% of them occurred a single time. The ten largest make up 4% to 5.5% of the sample. Separately, the same data were catalogued under a study of T cells expressing NK-cell markers.

The sample consisted of PBMCs. The receptors were gathered from a woman younger than 35 in good health.

The sample holds many counts of this clonotype. The gene calls are TRBV18 and TRBJ2-7; 8 positions agree with TRBD2. Germline assignment: CDR1 KGHSH and CDR2 LQKENI. The CDR3 is 17 amino acids. Losses at the gene ends were 3 bases for V and 0 bases for J; bases not matched to a gene: 10. The CDR3 is CASSPRASGGLSYEQYF. The DNA for the CDR3 is TGTGCCAGCTCACCTCGGGCGAGCGGGGGACTCTCCTACGAGCAGTACTTC.

About this clonotype: A much larger clone lies one base from this, so it may be a read error. The chain links TRBV5-1 to TRBJ2-7; TRBD2 is a possible D gene (6 bases). The CDR3 sequence is 15 residues long. Trimming left V 3 bases short and J 5 bases short, with 18 bases between. Looked up from germline, CDR1 is SGHRS and CDR2 is YFSETQ. The CDR3 nucleotides read TGCGCCAGCAGCTGGAGGGACGGAGGATTCCACGAGCAGTACTTC. Amino acid sequence: CASSWRDGGFHEQYF.

As DNA, the CDR3 is TGCAGCGTCAACGGAGGACAGGGGGCGGGTAACTATGGCTACACCTTC. Translated, it gives CSVNGGQGAGNYGYTF. The rearrangement joins TRBV29-1 to TRBJ1-2; 11 nucleotides agree with TRBD1. The trim removed 6 bases at V and 1 base at J, leaving 10 bases unmatched. The CDR3 is made up of 16 amino acids. CDR1 is SQVTM, CDR2 ANQGSEA, per germline.

V gene TRBV5-1 combines with J gene TRBJ2-3; D is undetermined. This CDR3 has 15 residues. V lost 4 bases to trimming and J lost 3 bases, with 15 bases between them. Looked up from germline, CDR1 is SGHRS and CDR2 is YFSETQ. This CDR3 reads CASSPPGFGTDTQYF. The DNA for the CDR3 is TGCGCCAGCAGCCCCCCGGGTTTCGGGACAGATACGCAGTATTTT.

The V call is TRBV30, the J call TRBJ1-2; D is undetermined. Trimming removed 4 bases from V and 1 base from J, with 10 bases in between. The CDR3 spans 13 residues. Germline CDR1 GTSNPN, CDR2 SVGIG (reference sequence). In nucleotides, the CDR3 is TGTGCCTGGACCTTCGGCGGTAACTATGGCTACACCTTC. This gives the protein CAWTFGGNYGYTF.

In DNA form, the CDR3 reads TGTGCCACCAGCAGAGATCGCGGAGGGCCTGGGGAGCTGTTTTTT. This translates into CATSRDRGGPGELFF. This chain joins TRBV15 and TRBJ2-2; tentative D call: TRBD2 (6 bases). CDR1 is LNHNV and CDR2 is YYDKDF in the germline V gene (reference sequence). V was shortened by 0 bases and J by 8 bases, with 13 bases between the two germline ends. The CDR3 runs to 15 residues.

This clonotype was recorded many times. The chain links TRBV29-1 to TRBJ2-5; D is ambiguous. CDR1 and CDR2 (germline): SQVTM, ANQGSEA. This CDR3 comprises 11 residues. Trimming stripped 6 bases from V and 1 base from J, with 6 bases between. This CDR3 reads CSVGPQETQYF. CDR3 nucleotides: TGCAGCGTCGGGCCCCAAGAGACCCAGTACTTC.

The chain has TRBV20-1 and TRBJ2-3, with D unresolved. The CDR3 extends over 14 amino acids. V gave up 2 bases and J gave up 0 bases, with 9 bases separating them. Germline CDR1 and CDR2: DFQATT and SNEGSKA (reference sequence). The CDR3 DNA sequence: TGCAGTGCTAGACAAACCCAAAGCACAGATACGCAGTATTTT. Protein product: CSARQTQSTDTQYF.

The chain employs TRBV5-1 and TRBJ2-1; 10 nucleotides match TRBD2. Germline V gene sequence: CDR1 SGHRS, CDR2 YFSETQ. This CDR3 is built from 16 residues. V lost 4 bases to trimming and J lost 3 bases; unmatched junction nucleotides: 7. The chain's CDR3 is CASSPRPSGGYNEQFF. CDR3 coding DNA: TGCGCCAGCAGCCCCAGACCTAGCGGGGGCTACAATGAGCAGTTCTTC.

The genes are TRBV11-2 and TRBJ2-4; D unclear. V was shortened by 0 bases and J by 9 bases, with 9 bases between the two germline ends. Germline V gene data show CDR1 as SGHAT and CDR2 as FQNNGV. The CDR3 is made up of 13 amino acids. CDR3 residues: CASSLDTVAIQYF. The CDR3 DNA reads as TGTGCCAGCAGCTTAGATACGGTAGCCATTCAGTACTTC.

The rearrangement links TRBV20-1 to TRBJ1-2; D possibly corresponds to TRBD1 (6 bases). V was cut by 8 bases and J by 8 bases, with 15 bases left in between. Germline CDR1 reads DFQATT; CDR2 reads SNEGSKA (reference sequence). This CDR3 spans 11 amino acids. The CDR3 region has the DNA TGCAGTATAGACAGGATGGGGGGCTACACCTTC. Its translation: CSIDRMGGYTF.

In this sample, this clonotype turned up a few times. V and J are TRBV9 and TRBJ2-3; no reliable D call. Germline V gene lookup returns CDR1 SGDLS and CDR2 YYNGEE. The V gene lost 3 bases and the J gene lost 2 bases, with 10 bases spanning the gap. The CDR3 contains 14 residues. The CDR3 coding sequence is TGTGCCAGCAGCGCAAAGACGTTCACAGATACGCAGTATTTT. It encodes CASSAKTFTDTQYF.

The rearrangement uses TRBV4-3 and TRBJ2-4; D is ambiguous. V gave up 1 base and J gave up 0 bases, with 7 bases separating them. This CDR3 comprises 15 residues. CDR1 and CDR2 (germline): LGHNA, YSLEER. Written as DNA, the CDR3 is TGCGCCAGCAGCCAAGGGATTCTAGCCAAAAACATTCAGTACTTC. It codes for CASSQGILAKNIQYF.

The chain has TRBV3-1 and TRBJ2-1; 11 bases align to TRBD1. The V gene end was trimmed by 5 bases and the J gene end by 7 bases; junction bases not matched to a gene: 13. Germline values: CDR1 LGHDT, CDR2 YNNKEL (reference sequence). This CDR3 comprises 17 residues. This chain's CDR3 is CASSKARTGGEENEQFF. The CDR3 region has the DNA TGTGCCAGCAGCAAAGCTCGGACAGGGGGCGAGGAGAATGAGCAGTTCTTC.

Only a few counts were recorded for this clonotype. The gene calls are TRBV10-3 and TRBJ2-5; D ambiguous. The CDR3 is 13 residues long. Germline lookup yields CDR1 ENHRY and CDR2 SYGVKD. Trimming removed 5 bases at V and 2 bases at J, with 9 bases between. Written as DNA, the CDR3 is TGTGCCATCAGTAGACCGGTTCAAGAGACCCAGTACTTC. Translating gives CAISRPVQETQYF.

The chain couples TRBV29-1 to TRBJ1-1; 11 nucleotides agree with TRBD1. From germline, CDR1 is SQVTM and CDR2 ANQGSEA. The V segment lost 6 bases and the J segment 4 bases; nucleotides outside the gene matches: 1. CDR3 length: 12 amino acids. The CDR3 sequence is CSVGTGGTEAFF. The CDR3, as DNA: TGCAGCGTCGGGACAGGGGGCACTGAAGCTTTCTTT.

This clonotype was recorded many times. The genes are TRBV20-1 and TRBJ2-7, with 9 bases lining up with TRBD2. Germline assignment: CDR1 DFQATT and CDR2 SNEGSKA (reference sequence). V lost 4 bases and J lost 6; bases outside the gene matches: 7. The CDR3 length is 13 residues. For the CDR3, the DNA is TGCAGTGCTATCACCGGGACTAGCAGCGAGCAGTACTTC. Translating gives CSAITGTSSEQYF.

The V and J genes are TRBV6-6 and TRBJ2-5; D may match TRBD1 or TRBD2 (5 bases each). V shed 11 bases and J shed 2 bases, with 15 bases lying between them. The length of the CDR3 is 13 residues. Per germline, CDR1 MNHNY and CDR2 SVGAGI (reference sequence). The CDR3 loop is CASRGRQQETQYF. CDR3 DNA: TGTGCCTCCCGGGGCAGACAACAAGAGACCCAGTACTTC.

The gene calls are TRBV20-1 and TRBJ2-1, with 14 bases identical to TRBD2. Germline V CDR1 and CDR2: DFQATT, SNEGSKA (reference sequence). This CDR3 contains 16 residues. J gave up 4 bases and V 3 bases, and 5 bases lay outside the gene matches. The CDR3 loop reads CSASRLAGGLYNEQFF. For the CDR3, the DNA is TGCAGTGCTAGCCGACTAGCGGGGGGGTTATACAATGAGCAGTTCTTC.

Note on this clonotype: This may stem from a read error, because a much larger clone lies one nucleotide away. J is TRBJ2-7 and V is TRBV12-3 or TRBV12-4; tentatively, D is TRBD1 (5 bases). Trimming cost V 7 bases and J 5 bases, with 12 bases left between them. The length of the CDR3 is 12 residues. The CDR3, as DNA: TGTGCCAGCACCCGGTCAGGGAACGAGCAGTACTTC. This sequence encodes CASTRSGNEQYF.

This clonotype showed up just a few times. The chain carries TRBV7-9 and TRBJ1-2; D unresolved. Trimming took off 2 bases at V and 4 bases at J, with 14 bases between the two ends. The V gene's germline CDR1 is SEHNR and CDR2 FQNEAQ (reference sequence). This CDR3 is 15 amino acids long. The CDR3 is CASSLKRETSYGYTF. As DNA, the CDR3 is TGTGCCAGCAGCTTAAAACGGGAGACCTCCTATGGCTACACCTTC. Full variable domain (remainder filled in from reference TRBV7-9 and TRBJ1-2): DTGVSQNPRHKITKRGQNVTFRCDPISEHNRLYWYRQTLGQGPEFLTYFQNEAQLEKSRLLSDRFSAERPKGSFSTLEIQRTEQGDSAMYLCASSLKRETSYGYTFGSGTRLTVV.

This clonotype came up a few times. The CDR3 reads CASSHAQGSTDTQYF. CDR3 DNA sequence: TGCGCCAGCAGCCACGCACAGGGGAGCACAGATACGCAGTATTTT. V and J are TRBV4-3 and TRBJ2-3; 7 nucleotides match TRBD1. The CDR3 is 15 amino acids. CDR1 is LGHNA, CDR2 YSLEER, per germline. Unmatched junction bases numbered 3, after V lost 3 bases and J lost 0 bases.

The chain links TRBV7-9 to TRBJ1-1, with D possibly being TRBD1 (6 bases). Trimming left V 1 base short and J 1 base short, with 13 bases between. CDR3 length: 16 amino acids. CDR1 SEHNR and CDR2 FQNEAQ come from the germline V gene (reference sequence). The CDR3 loop is CASSLVWGRGNTEAFF. The CDR3, as DNA: TGTGCCAGCAGCTTAGTTTGGGGCAGGGGGAACACTGAAGCTTTCTTT.

The chain uses TRBV20-1 and TRBJ1-6, with D possibly TRBD1 on 5 matching bases. CDR3 size: 14 residues. The germline CDR1 and CDR2 sequences are DFQATT and SNEGSKA (reference sequence). Trimming left V 3 bases short and J 7 bases short, with 13 bases between. The DNA for the CDR3 is TGCAGTGCTAGCCCGGGGGGTTTGAATTCACCCCTCCACTTT. Translation: CSASPGGLNSPLHF.

The chain links TRBV20-1 to TRBJ1-5; D gene unclear. In germline, CDR1 is DFQATT, CDR2 SNEGSKA (reference sequence). The CDR3 is 13 residues long. Trimming cost V 6 bases and J 3 bases, with 12 bases left between them. CDR3 in DNA: TGCAGTGCGGCGGCGTCCTTCAATCAGCCCCAGCATTTT. It codes for CSAAASFNQPQHF.

The chain has TRBV11-1 and TRBJ2-7, with 7 bases matching TRBD1. Germline CDR1 SGHAT, CDR2 FQDESV (reference sequence). The CDR3 is 19 amino acids. V was pared by 2 bases and J by 0 bases, with 16 bases of the junction left unmatched. Here the CDR3 DNA reads TGTGCCAGCAGCTTATGGACAGGCGATGCCTTAACTAGCTCCTACGAGCAGTACTTC. This sequence encodes CASSLWTGDALTSSYEQYF.

This clonotype was picked up a small number of times. This sequence joins TRBV12-3 or TRBV12-4 and TRBJ2-3; perhaps D is TRBD1 or TRBD2 (5 bases each). V was cut by 1 base and J by 0 bases, with 8 bases left in between. The CDR3 contains 15 residues. CDR3 amino acids: CASSLGGISTDTQYF. CDR3 DNA: TGTGCCAGCAGTTTAGGGGGGATTAGCACAGATACGCAGTATTTT.

A few counts support this clonotype. J is TRBJ2-1 and V is TRBV29-1; D is possibly TRBD2 (6 bases). Germline V gene lookup returns CDR1 SQVTM and CDR2 ANQGSEA. The V end was cut by 6 bases, the J end by 6 bases, with 12 bases between. This CDR3 contains 12 residues. CDR3 sequence (DNA): TGCAGCGTATGGGACGGGAGCAATGAGCAGTTCTTC. Its translation: CSVWDGSNEQFF.